This is a list of T cell receptor beta chains from one sample in a study of cytomegalovirus exposure and HLA in healthy donors. The assay was immunoSEQ multiplex PCR, and TCRdb's table has in-frame clones only and misses some. The sample shows over 110,000 clones, almost 85% of them seen only once. Input material: PBMCs. The receptor set was obtained from a woman aged 25 to 39 in good health and CMV-seronegative. The CDR3 runs from the conserved cysteine through the conserved F or W. A D gene is named only where the DNA matches it firmly. Rows give clone size only sometimes, using once, few, many, or a class for an expanded clone.

J gene	V gene	D gene	clone size	CDR3 protein	CDR3 DNA
TRBJ1-2	TRBV19	.	once	CASSIREDYGYTF	TGTGCCAGTAGTATACGGGAGGACTATGGCTACACCTTC
TRBJ1-2	TRBV19	TRBD1	.	CASSLPTGRGYTF	TGTGCCAGTAGTCTTCCGACAGGGAGGGGCTACACCTTC
TRBJ2-2	TRBV25-1	TRBD1	.	CASSDPRQGLTGELFF	TGTGCCAGCAGTGACCCTCGACAGGGTCTCACCGGGGAGCTGTTTTTT
TRBJ2-5	TRBV27	TRBD1	once	CASSPSPDRALETQYF	TGTGCCAGCAGTCCGTCCCCGGACAGGGCATTGGAGACCCAGTACTTC
TRBJ1-1	TRBV9	.	.	CASSPENYRVEAFF	TGTGCCAGCAGCCCAGAAAACTACAGGGTGGAAGCTTTCTTT
TRBJ1-1	TRBV20-1	.	.	CSASSGTEAFF	TGCAGTGCTAGTAGCGGCACTGAAGCTTTCTTT
TRBJ2-7	TRBV7-2	TRBD1	.	CASSRPGQGTYEQYF	TGTGCCAGCAGCCGTCCCGGACAGGGGACCTACGAGCAGTACTTC
TRBJ2-6	TRBV2	.	.	CASSRGTSGANVLTF	TGTGCCAGCAGCCGGGGGACCTCTGGGGCCAACGTCCTGACTTTC
TRBJ1-2	TRBV10-3	TRBD1	.	CAISELGDRENYGYTF	TGTGCCATCAGTGAACTCGGGGACAGGGAAAACTATGGCTACACCTTC
TRBJ2-3	TRBV19	TRBD2	.	CASSISSGDRLLTQYF	TGTGCCAGTAGTATCTCAAGCGGGGACCGTCTGCTTACGCAGTATTTT
TRBJ2-5	TRBV29-1	TRBD2	.	CSIWGWLAGGIQETQYF	TGCAGCATCTGGGGCTGGCTAGCGGGGGGGATCCAAGAGACCCAGTACTTC
TRBJ1-6	TRBV5-3	.	.	CARSFEQGVDSPLHF	TGTGCCAGAAGCTTCGAACAGGGTGTTGATTCACCCCTCCACTTT
TRBJ1-2	TRBV7-9	TRBD1	.	CASSLARQGGRNYGYTF	TGTGCCAGCAGCTTAGCCCGACAGGGCGGAAGGAACTATGGCTACACCTTC
TRBJ1-5	TRBV6-1	TRBD1	.	CATQDRSLNQPQHF	TGTGCCACCCAGGACAGGTCCTTAAATCAGCCCCAGCATTTT
TRBJ1-3	TRBV4-1	.	.	CASSQGYSFSGNTIYF	TGCGCCAGCAGCCAAGGGTACAGTTTCTCTGGAAACACCATATATTTT
TRBJ1-2	TRBV11-3	TRBD1	.	CASSLDPRTGRGNYGYTF	TGTGCCAGCAGCTTAGATCCCCGGACAGGACGGGGTAACTATGGCTACACCTTC
TRBJ1-3	TRBV29-1	TRBD1	.	CSVWTGKGNTIYF	TGCAGCGTTTGGACAGGGAAGGGAAACACCATATATTTT
TRBJ2-7	TRBV6-1	TRBD2	.	CASSEHLAGDSYEQYF	TGTGCCAGCAGTGAACATCTAGCGGGGGATTCCTACGAGCAGTACTTC
TRBJ2-1	TRBV7-2	.	.	CASRDSAYNEQFF	TGTGCCAGCCGGGACTCAGCCTACAATGAGCAGTTCTTC
TRBJ1-1	TRBV5-1	TRBD1	.	CASSGGDRANTEAFF	TGCGCCAGCAGCGGCGGGGACAGGGCGAACACTGAAGCTTTCTTT
TRBJ2-2	TRBV5-4	.	.	CASSLEQITGELFF	TGTGCCAGCAGCTTGGAACAAATCACCGGGGAGCTGTTTTTT
TRBJ2-1	TRBV7-2	TRBD1	.	CASSSPRTGEKRNYNEQFF	TGTGCCAGCAGCTCCCCCCGGACAGGAGAGAAGAGAAACTACAATGAGCAGTTCTTC
TRBJ2-5	TRBV27	TRBD1	.	CASRPPHDRVWETQYF	TGTGCCAGCAGGCCCCCGCACGACAGGGTGTGGGAGACCCAGTACTTC
TRBJ2-1	TRBV10-1	.	.	CASSEGGKSSYNEQFF	TGCGCCAGCAGTGAGGGCGGCAAAAGCTCCTACAATGAGCAGTTCTTC
TRBJ2-7	TRBV5-1	TRBD2	.	CASSLEASGVTSYEQYF	TGCGCCAGCAGCTTGGAAGCTAGCGGGGTCACTTCCTACGAGCAGTACTTC
TRBJ1-5	TRBV7-6	.	.	CASSRTVNQPQHF	TGTGCCAGCAGCCGGACAGTGAATCAGCCCCAGCATTTT
TRBJ2-7	TRBV16	TRBD1	.	CASSQASRPGQGLSYEQYF	TGTGCCAGCAGCCAAGCAAGTCGCCCAGGACAGGGGCTCTCCTACGAGCAGTACTTC
TRBJ2-5	TRBV4-2	TRBD2	.	CASSPFQRGKETQYF	TGTGCCAGCAGCCCTTTTCAGCGGGGGAAAGAGACCCAGTACTTC
TRBJ2-7	TRBV2	TRBD1	.	CASRRQGTYEQYF	TGTGCCAGCAGACGACAGGGGACCTACGAGCAGTACTTC
TRBJ1-6	TRBV19	.	.	CASSSGREGSPLHF	TGTGCCAGTAGTTCCGGCAGGGAGGGTTCACCCCTCCACTTT
TRBJ2-7	TRBV23-1	.	.	CASSQRGLALYEQYF	TGCGCCAGCAGTCAAAGGGGCCTGGCCTTATACGAGCAGTACTTC
TRBJ1-2	TRBV19	TRBD1	.	CASSIVRTGAPGYTF	TGTGCCAGTAGTATAGTTCGGACAGGGGCCCCAGGCTACACCTTC
TRBJ1-1	TRBV5-1	TRBD1	few	CASSHGTGGANTEAFF	TGCGCCAGCAGCCACGGGACAGGTGGGGCGAACACTGAAGCTTTCTTT
TRBJ1-1	TRBV6-5	.	.	CASTPTRENTEAFF	TGTGCCAGCACCCCAACCCGGGAGAACACTGAAGCTTTCTTT
TRBJ1-1	TRBV29-1	.	.	CSVKDDRTTEAFF	TGCAGCGTTAAGGATGACAGAACCACTGAAGCTTTCTTT
TRBJ1-2	TRBV6-4	TRBD1	.	CASSGSGRGRIFYGYTF	TGTGCCAGCAGTGGCTCTGGCAGGGGGCGGATTTTCTATGGCTACACCTTC
TRBJ2-3	TRBV4-2	TRBD2	.	CASSQGSVWGGQRGVADTQYF	TGTGCCAGCAGCCAAGGGAGCGTCTGGGGGGGGCAGCGGGGGGTGGCAGATACGCAGTATTTT
TRBJ1-2	TRBV28	.	.	CASSNYSLKTGTNYGYTF	TGTGCCAGCAGCAATTATTCCTTGAAGACGGGAACTAACTATGGCTACACCTTC
TRBJ2-7	TRBV5-1	TRBD1	.	CASSSAGTGGREQYF	TGCGCCAGCAGCTCCGCGGGGACAGGAGGAAGAGAGCAGTACTTC
TRBJ1-1	TRBV2	.	.	CASSITLSPMNTEAFF	TGTGCCAGCAGCATTACTCTATCCCCCATGAACACTGAAGCTTTCTTT
TRBJ2-7	TRBV7-9	TRBD1	.	CASSLALDRGHEQYF	TGTGCCAGCAGCTTAGCTCTGGACAGGGGACACGAGCAGTACTTC
TRBJ1-2	TRBV5-1	.	.	CASSLDAGNNYGYTF	TGCGCCAGCAGCTTGGATGCAGGGAACAACTATGGCTACACCTTC
TRBJ2-5	TRBV5-1	.	.	CASSFGGGQETQYF	TGCGCCAGCAGCTTTGGGGGGGGCCAGGAGACCCAGTACTTC
TRBJ1-5	TRBV19	.	.	CASSIGQESNQPQHF	TGTGCCAGTAGTATAGGACAGGAAAGCAATCAGCCCCAGCATTTT
TRBJ1-5	TRBV6-6	.	.	CASNPGGAYNQPQHF	TGTGCCAGCAACCCGGGGGGGGCCTACAATCAGCCCCAGCATTTT
TRBJ2-5	TRBV7-6	TRBD1	.	CASSLGSGTGEETQYF	TGTGCCAGCAGCTTGGGTTCCGGGACAGGGGAAGAGACCCAGTACTTC
TRBJ2-7	TRBV4-3	.	.	CASSQDDSSVRSWEQYF	TGCGCCAGCAGCCAAGATGACTCCTCCGTGCGATCGTGGGAGCAGTACTTC
TRBJ1-1	TRBV5-1	.	.	CASSDNGGDTEAFF	TGCGCCAGCAGCGACAATGGGGGGGACACTGAAGCTTTCTTT
TRBJ1-6	TRBV2	TRBD1	.	CASSGQGSSYNSPLHF	TGTGCCAGCAGTGGACAGGGGAGCTCCTATAATTCACCCCTCCACTTT
TRBJ1-5	TRBV5-1	.	few	CASSPTGNQPQHF	TGCGCCAGCAGCCCGACAGGCAATCAGCCCCAGCATTTT
TRBJ2-5	TRBV2	.	.	CASSVAGTSQETQYF	TGTGCCAGCAGTGTTGCCGGGACAAGCCAAGAGACCCAGTACTTC
TRBJ2-7	TRBV21-1	.	.	CASSNRQGMSHEQYF	TGTGCCAGCAGCAACCGACAGGGTATGAGCCACGAGCAGTACTTC
TRBJ1-1	TRBV28	.	once	CASNRGTEAFF	TGTGCCAGCAATCGGGGCACTGAAGCTTTCTTT